These 23 T cell receptor beta chains share one sample of origin, sequenced in a study of cytomegalovirus exposure and HLA in healthy donors. The primer mix had 60 Vbeta and 13 Jbeta primers. Data came from immunoSEQ multiplex PCR; TCRdb stores just in-frame clones and leaves some out. The repertoire holds about 82,000 clones, with roughly a tenth as singletons. The sample taken for sequencing was PBMCs. The source of these receptors is a man aged 60 to 75 in good health and CMV-seropositive.

This clone showed up just a few times. One end of the junction varies from germline; a read error may be responsible. V and J are TRBV11-1 and TRBJ1-2; D gene ambiguous. The CDR3 consists of 14 residues. The germline CDR1 and CDR2 sequences are SGHAT and FQDESV (reference sequence). The CDR3 loop is CASSLLSVSGQLAF. CDR3 DNA sequence: TGTGCCAGCAGCTTACTATCGGTTTCTGGGCAGCTCGCCTTC.

The chain employs TRBV11-3 and TRBJ2-1; TRBD1 agrees at 7 bases. This CDR3 spans 13 amino acids. Trimming took 5 bases from V and 6 from J; bases not matched to a gene: 4. Germline lookup yields CDR1 SGHNT and CDR2 YENEEA. CDR3 nucleotide sequence: TGTGCCAGCAGCACAGGGGTCAGCAATGAGCAGTTCTTC. This codes for CASSTGVSNEQFF. The variable domain in full, with the rest retrieved from reference TRBV11-3 and TRBJ2-1, is EAGVVQSPRYKIIEKKQPVAFWCNPISGHNTLYWYLQNLGQGPELLIRYENEEAVDDSQLPKDRFSAERLKGVDSTLKIQPAELGDSAVYLCASSTGVSNEQFFGPGTRLTVL.

This clone was detected only a few times. The chain recombines TRBV7-8 with TRBJ1-2; tentative D call: TRBD1 (6 bases). This CDR3 contains 17 residues. Germline V gene data show CDR1 as SGHVS and CDR2 as FQNEAQ. V dropped 2 bases and J dropped 0 bases, with 16 bases sitting between them. CDR3 loop: CASSLRTQGPANYGYTF. The CDR3 region has the DNA TGTGCCAGCAGCTTACGAACCCAGGGGCCCGCTAACTATGGCTACACCTTC.

This clone was counted only a few times. The chain employs TRBV19 and TRBJ1-1; no clear D gene. The germline gives CDR1 LNHDA, CDR2 SQIVND (reference sequence). The length of the CDR3 is 14 residues. With 3 bases removed from V and 1 base from J, the gap between germline ends came to 9 bases. The CDR3 protein is CASSMGGQNTEAFF. CDR3 in DNA: TGTGCCAGTAGTATGGGTGGGCAGAACACTGAAGCTTTCTTT.

The V gene is TRBV6-5, the J gene TRBJ1-1; unclear D gene. Germline V gene sequence: CDR1 MNHEY, CDR2 SVGAGI. This CDR3 has 13 residues. V was pared by 9 bases and J by 6 bases, with 17 bases between. The CDR3 region is CASFSEEVSEAFF. The CDR3 DNA sequence: TGTGCCAGTTTCTCGGAGGAGGTGTCTGAAGCTTTCTTT.

The V call is TRBV5-1, the J call TRBJ2-2; 7 positions match TRBD1. V shed 4 bases and J 1 base; nucleotides not matched to a gene: 10. The CDR3 has 17 amino acids. Germline V gene data show CDR1 as SGHRS and CDR2 as YFSETQ. The CDR3 sequence is CASSVPEGAVNTGELFF. The CDR3 coding sequence is TGCGCCAGCAGCGTGCCTGAGGGGGCTGTGAACACCGGGGAGCTGTTTTTT.

This clone was recorded a few times. CDR3 residues: CASSRDQEYGETQYF. CDR3 nucleotide sequence: TGTGCCAGCAGTCGGGATCAAGAATATGGAGAGACCCAGTACTTC. The chain recombines TRBV28 with TRBJ2-5; D perhaps matches TRBD2 (5 bases). Trimming cost V 5 bases and J 4 bases, with 17 bases left between them. CDR1 is MDHEN, CDR2 SYDVKM, per germline. The CDR3 covers 15 residues.

The chain is built from TRBV7-9 and TRBJ2-1, with 7 positions matching TRBD2. Germline V gives CDR1 SEHNR, CDR2 FQNEAQ (reference sequence). The length of the CDR3 is 19 residues. V lost 5 bases and J lost 2; bases outside the gene matches: 18. CDR3 in DNA: TGTGCCAGCAGCCCCGACGCGGCATTAGTTGCGGGGGCCTACAATGAGCAGTTCTTC. This encodes CASSPDAALVAGAYNEQFF.

This clone occurred a few times. The genes are TRBV2 and TRBJ1-1, with D tentatively TRBD1 (5 bases). Germline CDR1 and CDR2: SNHLY and FYNNEI. The CDR3 is made up of 11 amino acids. Deletions cut 8 bases from V and 7 bases from J, with 11 bases between. The CDR3: CASRKGVEAFF. Here the CDR3 DNA reads TGTGCCAGCCGAAAAGGGGTTGAAGCTTTCTTT.

This clone came up a few times. This chain's CDR3 is CASSSRGRGCTEAFF. CDR3 nucleotide sequence: TGCGCCAGCAGCTCCCGTGGGAGGGGGTGCACTGAAGCTTTCTTT. The chain couples TRBV23-1 to TRBJ1-1, with a possible D match to TRBD1 (6 bases). Being an ORF, TRBV23-1 has a function that is uncertain. V lost 6 bases, J lost 4 bases, and 18 bases lay in between. The CDR3 sequence is 15 residues long.

This chain joins TRBV15 and TRBJ2-3; D perhaps matches TRBD2 (6 bases). This CDR3 spans 15 amino acids. V dropped 1 base and J dropped 0 bases, with 8 bases sitting between them. Germline V gene lookup returns CDR1 LNHNV and CDR2 YYDKDF (reference sequence). CDR3 region: CATSRVRGSTDTQYF. The CDR3 bases are TGTGCCACCAGCAGAGTGCGGGGAAGCACAGATACGCAGTATTTT.

The sample holds a few counts of this clone. The chain is built from TRBV29-1 and TRBJ2-7; TRBD1 matches 7 bases. Germline CDR1 reads SQVTM; CDR2 reads ANQGSEA. V trimming: 5 bases; J trimming: 6 bases; junction bases outside the gene matches: 7. This CDR3 comprises 12 residues. The CDR3: CSVTFDRAEQYF. CDR3 coding DNA: TGCAGCGTTACCTTCGACAGGGCCGAGCAGTACTTC.

The J gene is TRBJ2-4, the V gene TRBV7-2; 9 bases match TRBD1. This CDR3 region has 14 residues. V lost 5 bases and J lost 5; bases outside the gene matches: 4. Germline lookup yields CDR1 SGHTA and CDR2 FQGNSA. CDR3 sequence reads: CASSLDRGENIQYF. CDR3 nucleotide sequence: TGTGCCAGCAGCCTGGACAGGGGAGAAAACATTCAGTACTTC.

The chain links TRBV27 to TRBJ2-3; possibly TRBD2 for D (6 bases). V lost 1 base and J lost 6, with 23 bases in between. The germline gives CDR1 MNHEY, CDR2 SMNVEV (reference sequence). The CDR3 has 18 residues. CDR3 region: CASSLYIPASAPKDTQYF. In nucleotides, the CDR3 is TGTGCCAGCAGTTTATATATCCCCGCTAGCGCACCCAAGGATACGCAGTATTTT.

The chain employs TRBV13 and TRBJ2-2; no reliable D call. V was clipped by 3 bases and J by 0 bases, with 5 bases between them. This CDR3 region has 14 residues. The germline V gene encodes CDR1 PRHDT and CDR2 FYEKMQ (reference sequence). The CDR3 sequence: CASSLGPNTGELFF. CDR3 nucleotide sequence: TGTGCCAGCAGCTTGGGCCCGAACACCGGGGAGCTGTTTTTT.

This clone was found a few times. The rearrangement links TRBV15 to TRBJ2-5; no reliable D call. Trimming pared 0 bases from V and 2 bases from J, leaving 13 bases between. Germline V gene data show CDR1 as LNHNV and CDR2 as YYDKDF (reference sequence). The CDR3 length is 16 residues. The CDR3 coding sequence is TGTGCCACCAGCAGAGATGGGCACCTCGCACAAGAGACCCAGTACTTC. It translates to CATSRDGHLAQETQYF.

Ten or more counts support this clone. The sample carries other DNA sequences with the same CDR3. The chain uses TRBV19 and TRBJ1-1, with D hard to call. The CDR3 is 12 amino acids. Germline V gene sequence: CDR1 LNHDA, CDR2 SQIVND (reference sequence). The V gene lost 5 bases and the J gene lost 4 bases, with 8 bases spanning the gap. The CDR3 nucleotides are TGTGCCAGTAGTCCCGCCGGCACTGAAGCTTTCTTT. This sequence encodes CASSPAGTEAFF.

This sequence joins TRBV30 and TRBJ2-7; D is uncertain. This CDR3 region has 11 residues. V was pared by 2 bases and J by 4 bases, with 6 bases between. CDR1 is GTSNPN, CDR2 SVGIG, per germline (reference sequence). This CDR3 is CAWSYEYEQYF. The CDR3 region has the DNA TGTGCCTGGAGTTACGAGTACGAGCAGTACTTC.

In its sample, this clone was seen a few times. The chain's CDR3 is CASSLGDGGPGGDTQYF. CDR3 in DNA: TGCGCCAGCAGCTTGGGGGACGGGGGCCCCGGGGGGGATACGCAGTATTTT. The chain couples TRBV5-1 to TRBJ2-3; weak D call: TRBD2 (7 bases). V dropped 0 bases and J dropped 6 bases, with 20 bases sitting between them. The CDR3 length is 17 residues. Germline CDR1 SGHRS, CDR2 YFSETQ.

The chain combines TRBV28 with TRBJ2-7; 10 nucleotides match TRBD1. Trimming took 5 bases from V and 3 from J; bases not matched to a gene: 7. CDR1 is MDHEN, CDR2 SYDVKM, per germline. The CDR3 loop spans 15 amino acids. The CDR3 loop is CASSPGTGALYEQYF. CDR3 nucleotide sequence: TGTGCCAGCAGTCCCGGGACAGGGGCCCTCTACGAGCAGTACTTC.

This clone was observed a handful of times. At one boundary the junction diverges from the germline segment, which might be a read error. V usage is TRBV29-1 and J usage is TRBJ2-2, with TRBD1 identical over 10 bases. Germline V gene lookup returns CDR1 SQVTM and CDR2 ANQGSEA. The CDR3 runs to 15 residues. The CDR3 sequence: CSVKDRGRNTGELFF. In DNA, the CDR3 is TGCAGCGTTAAAGACAGGGGGCGGAACACCGGGGAGCTGTTTTTT.

The chain joins TRBV18 to TRBJ1-1; tentative D call: TRBD1 (5 bases). V was shortened by 8 bases and J by 4 bases, with 20 bases between the two germline ends. Germline V gives CDR1 KGHSH, CDR2 LQKENI. This CDR3 comprises 15 residues. CDR3 bases: TGTGCCAGCCGCACCGATAGGGGCCCGACCACTGAAGCTTTCTTT. Its translation: CASRTDRGPTTEAFF. Full variable domain (missing parts from reference TRBV18 and TRBJ1-1): NAGVMQNPRHLVRRRGQEARLRCSPMKGHSHVYWYRQLPEEGLKFMVYLQKENIIDESGMPKERFSAEFPKEGPSILRIQQVVRGDSAAYFCASRTDRGPTTEAFFGQGTRLTVV.

The table lists this clone with a few counts. The chain carries TRBV5-1 and TRBJ1-6; D unresolved. There are 14 residues in the CDR3. CDR1 SGHRS and CDR2 YFSETQ come from the germline V gene. V was clipped by 0 bases and J by 7 bases, with 8 bases between them. The chain's CDR3 is CASSLGALNSPLHF. CDR3 DNA sequence: TGCGCCAGCAGCTTGGGGGCATTAAATTCACCCCTCCACTTT.